The clone carrying this T cell receptor (beta chain) was observed many times. The antigen is unknown. The sample belongs to a study of CD8+CD57+ T cells in acquired aplastic anemia. Across the whole study: Mean yield of DNA from sorted CD4+ and CD8+ cells was about 3.2 ug.

Before being chosen for sequencing, patients had shown CD8+CD57+ cell expansion by flow cytometry. Severe acquired aplastic anemia was diagnosed in all patients. Blood came from patients not yet given any therapy. According to the study, genomic DNA was the template for TCR beta VDJ and CDR3 profiling. MiXCR was run by TCRdb on the reads, yielding one entry per CDR3 protein. This table holds 150,000 to 200,000 distinct CDR3 sequences, about 48% found once. CDR1 is MNHNS, CDR2 SASEGT, per germline. Trimming left V 2 bases short and J 6 bases short, with 13 bases between. CDR3 size: 15 residues. Broader study findings: A set of around 30 CD8+ CDR3 sequences was shared between patients and controls, and these sequences appeared highly expressed in patients.

The V gene is TRBV6-1, the J gene TRBJ2-2; D is unresolved. Sequenced: sorted CD4+, CD8+, or CD8+CD57+ T cells (not recorded which) from PBMCs. The source is a human donor with aplastic anemia. The CDR3 DNA reads as TGTGCCAGCAGTGAAATCTTAGGTCGCGCCGGGGAGCTGTTTTTT. It encodes CASSEILGRAGELFF.